This TCR beta chain emerged from a study of T-cell memory formation after mild COVID-19. This CDR3 is built from 14 residues. The germline CDR1 and CDR2 sequences are MNHEY and SMNVEV (reference sequence). The V and J ends lost 2 bases and 10 bases respectively, with 12 bases between them. TCRdb passed the 5' RACE reads through MiXCR, listing each CDR3 protein once. The sample records 450,000 to 650,000 distinct CDR3 sequences, 18% being singletons. This chain connects TRBV27 to TRBJ1-6; D remains ambiguous. The sequence was obtained from an adult woman who had mild COVID-19 (a few samples of this study predate the infection). Cell type and time point are not known. What was sequenced was PBMCs or a T cell subset sorted from them (not recorded which). CDR3 sequence (DNA): TGTGCCAGCAGTTTACTTAAGGGTGTGTCACCCCTCCACTTT. Encoded protein: CASSLLKGVSPLHF.